The subject of this entry is one T cell receptor beta chain. This sample stems from a study of CD8 T cells in Susac syndrome. This CDR3 is 15 amino acids long. Germline V lookup: CDR1 SGHRS, CDR2 YFSETQ. Trimming removed 0 bases at V and 2 bases at J, with 12 bases between. Random hexamers primed reverse transcription of about 0.5 to 1 ug RNA. TCRdb independently ran MiXCR on the immunoSEQ multiplex PCR reads; one entry per CDR3 protein. Of 130,000 or so distinct CDR3 sequences in the sample, around 80% were seen once. This TCR was sampled from a human donor with multiple sclerosis. This chain uses TRBV5-1 with TRBJ2-7, with TRBD1 as a possible D gene (6 bases). The specimen was CD8+ T cells from PBMCs. CDR3 loop: CASSLGWGRTYEQYF. The CDR3 DNA sequence: TGCGCCAGCAGCTTGGGGTGGGGGCGAACCTACGAGCAGTACTTC.